The next 12 T cell receptor beta chains were all read from a single sample in a study of blood T cell repertoires in COVID-19. Generated by immunoSEQ multiplex PCR, the TCRdb table keeps only in-frame clones and is missing some. The data show about 24,000 clones, around 86% seen once. Material for sequencing was peripheral blood. Receptors were obtained from a human donor in a cohort sampled during active COVID-19.

This chain joins TRBV19 and TRBJ2-6; perhaps TRBD1 as D (7 bases). The CDR3 covers 15 residues. Germline CDR1 LNHDA, CDR2 SQIVND (reference sequence). V was pared by 7 bases and J by 2 bases, with 12 bases between. The CDR3 sequence is CASTLRGAGANVLTF. The CDR3 coding sequence is TGTGCCAGTACCCTCAGGGGGGCTGGGGCCAACGTCCTGACTTTC.

The chain is built from TRBV6-5 and TRBJ2-6; D gene uncertain. Trimming removed 0 bases at V and 4 bases at J, with 10 bases between. The CDR3 is made up of 16 amino acids. Germline CDR1 reads MNHEY; CDR2 reads SVGAGI. CDR3 coding DNA: TGTGCCAGCAGTTACTCGATAGGAGCCGGGGCCAACGTCCTGACTTTC. This gives the protein CASSYSIGAGANVLTF.

This clone was counted between two and nine times. The CDR3 region is CASSLNARGLSNQPQHF. The CDR3 DNA sequence: TGTGCCAGCAGCTTAAACGCCAGGGGCCTTAGCAATCAGCCCCAGCATTTT. The V gene is TRBV7-8, the J gene TRBJ1-5, with D possibly TRBD1 on 6 matching bases. Germline V CDR1 and CDR2: SGHVS, FQNEAQ. V lost 2 bases and J 0 bases, leaving 14 bases between the germline ends. This CDR3 is built from 17 residues.

V usage is TRBV11-1 and J usage is TRBJ2-1, with TRBD2 matching 9 bases. This CDR3 is 13 amino acids long. V trimming: 8 bases; J trimming: 9 bases; junction bases outside the gene matches: 8. In germline, CDR1 is SGHAT, CDR2 FQDESV (reference sequence). Written as DNA, the CDR3 is TGTGCCAGCGGGGTAGCGGGAGCGGCTGAGCAGTTCTTC. Translated: CASGVAGAAEQFF.

The J gene is TRBJ1-2, the V gene TRBV9; TRBD1 matches at 7 bases. Germline assignment: CDR1 SGDLS and CDR2 YYNGEE. CDR3 length: 15 residues. Germline trimming cut 0 bases from V and 5 bases from J; bases unmatched to any gene: 7. The CDR3 loop reads CASSVATGVMYGYTF. Written as DNA, the CDR3 is TGTGCCAGCAGCGTAGCTACAGGGGTTATGTATGGCTACACCTTC.

The chain links TRBV6-6 to TRBJ2-1; tentative D call: TRBD2 (7 bases). Germline CDR1 is MNHNY and CDR2 is SVGAGI (reference sequence). V lost 2 bases to trimming and J lost 7 bases, with 12 bases between them. The CDR3 has 14 residues. In nucleotides, the CDR3 is TGTGCCAGCAGTTACCCAGAGGGGGGGAATGAGCAGTTCTTC. As protein: CASSYPEGGNEQFF.

The chain joins TRBV10-3 to TRBJ1-5; a weak D match, TRBD1 (6 bases). Trimming took 4 bases from V and 4 from J, leaving 11 bases between them. Germline loops: CDR1 ENHRY, CDR2 SYGVKD. This CDR3 is 14 amino acids long. CDR3: CAISARQENQPQHF. The CDR3, as DNA: TGTGCCATCAGTGCGAGACAGGAGAATCAGCCCCAGCATTTT.

This chain uses TRBV2 with TRBJ1-5; D is possibly TRBD1 (5 bases). Per germline, CDR1 SNHLY and CDR2 FYNNEI. The CDR3 length is 14 residues. The V end lost 4 bases, the J end lost 0 bases, and 7 bases lay between the germline ends. CDR3 nucleotides: TGTGCCAGCAGTGTCAGGGATAGCAATCAGCCCCAGCATTTT. Translation gives CASSVRDSNQPQHF.

The chain couples TRBV28 to TRBJ2-7; no clear D. The V gene's germline CDR1 is MDHEN and CDR2 SYDVKM. The CDR3 runs 11 residues. V lost 5 bases, J lost 6 bases, and 8 bases lay in between. The CDR3 region is CASSPLREQYF. In DNA form, the CDR3 reads TGTGCCAGCAGTCCCCTCCGCGAGCAGTACTTC.

The chain joins TRBV4-3 to TRBJ2-1; 7 nucleotides align to TRBD1. V dropped 4 bases and J dropped 1; count of bases not matched to a gene: 1. The germline CDR1 and CDR2 sequences are LGHNA and YSLEER. The CDR3 spans 14 residues. For the CDR3, the DNA is TGCGCCAGCAGCCCGACAGGGTCCTACAATGAGCAGTTCTTC. It codes for CASSPTGSYNEQFF.

This clone occurred once. This sequence joins TRBV24-1 and TRBJ2-5; 10 bases align to TRBD1. The V segment lost 4 bases and the J segment 3 bases; nucleotides outside the gene matches: 4. Germline V gene sequence: CDR1 KGHDR, CDR2 SFDVKD. This CDR3 region has 15 residues. The CDR3 protein is CATSEDGTGEETQYF. In nucleotides, the CDR3 is TGTGCCACCAGTGAGGACGGGACAGGGGAAGAGACCCAGTACTTC.

The V call is TRBV5-8, the J call TRBJ1-2; 7 bases line up with TRBD1. The junction had 7 bases not matched to a gene; V was cut back by 1 base and J by 7 bases. This CDR3 region has 14 residues. Looked up from germline, CDR1 is SGHTS and CDR2 is YDEGEE. Here the CDR3 DNA reads TGTGCCAGCAGCTTGCCGAGGGGGCCTCCTGGCTACACCTTC. Residues: CASSLPRGPPGYTF.